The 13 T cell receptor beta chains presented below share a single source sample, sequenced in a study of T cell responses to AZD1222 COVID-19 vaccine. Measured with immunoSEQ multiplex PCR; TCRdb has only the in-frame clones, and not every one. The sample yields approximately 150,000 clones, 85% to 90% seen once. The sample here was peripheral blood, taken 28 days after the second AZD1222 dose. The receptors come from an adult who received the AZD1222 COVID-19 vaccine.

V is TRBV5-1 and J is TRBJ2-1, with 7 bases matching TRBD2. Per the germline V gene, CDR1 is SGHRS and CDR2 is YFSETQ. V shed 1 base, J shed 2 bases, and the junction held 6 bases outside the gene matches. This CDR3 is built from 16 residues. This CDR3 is CASSLKTGGPYNEQFF. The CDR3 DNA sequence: TGCGCCAGCAGCTTGAAGACGGGGGGACCCTACAATGAGCAGTTCTTC. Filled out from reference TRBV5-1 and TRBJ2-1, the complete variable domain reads KAGVTQTPRYLIKTRGQQVTLSCSPISGHRSVSWYQQTPGQGLQFLFEYFSETQRNKGNFPGRFSGRQFSNSRSEMNVSTLELGDSALYLCASSLKTGGPYNEQFFGPGTRLTVL.

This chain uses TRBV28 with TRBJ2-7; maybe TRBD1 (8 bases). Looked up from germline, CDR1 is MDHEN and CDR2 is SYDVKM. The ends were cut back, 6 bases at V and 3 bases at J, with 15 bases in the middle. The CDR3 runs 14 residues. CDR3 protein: CASRGGTGLYEQYF. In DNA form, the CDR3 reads TGTGCCAGCAGGGGGGGGACAGGACTCTACGAGCAGTACTTC.

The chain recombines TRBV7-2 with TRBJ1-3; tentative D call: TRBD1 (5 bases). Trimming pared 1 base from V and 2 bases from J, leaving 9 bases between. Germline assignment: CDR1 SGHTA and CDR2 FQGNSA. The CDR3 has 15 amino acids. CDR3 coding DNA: TGTGCCAGCAGCTTAGGGGGGAGAGCTGGAAACACCATATATTTT. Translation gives CASSLGGRAGNTIYF.

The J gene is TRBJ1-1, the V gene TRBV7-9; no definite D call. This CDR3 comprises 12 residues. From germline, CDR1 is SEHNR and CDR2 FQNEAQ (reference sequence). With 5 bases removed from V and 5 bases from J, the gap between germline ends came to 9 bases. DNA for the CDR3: TGTGCCAGCAGCAAAGTTGGTACTGAAGCTTTCTTT. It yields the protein CASSKVGTEAFF.

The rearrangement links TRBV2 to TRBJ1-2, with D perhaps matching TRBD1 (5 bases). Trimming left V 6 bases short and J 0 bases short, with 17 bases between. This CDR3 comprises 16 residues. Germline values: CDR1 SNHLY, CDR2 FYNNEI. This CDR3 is CASRDDRWVPNYGYTF. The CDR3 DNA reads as TGTGCCAGCAGGGATGACAGATGGGTTCCTAACTATGGCTACACCTTC.

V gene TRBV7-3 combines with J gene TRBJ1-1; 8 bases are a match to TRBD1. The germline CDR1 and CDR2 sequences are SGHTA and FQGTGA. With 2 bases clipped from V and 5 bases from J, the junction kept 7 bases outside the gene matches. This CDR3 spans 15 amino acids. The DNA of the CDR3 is TGTGCCAGCAGCTTAGACCCAGGGGGCAGGACTGAAGCTTTCTTT. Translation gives CASSLDPGGRTEAFF.

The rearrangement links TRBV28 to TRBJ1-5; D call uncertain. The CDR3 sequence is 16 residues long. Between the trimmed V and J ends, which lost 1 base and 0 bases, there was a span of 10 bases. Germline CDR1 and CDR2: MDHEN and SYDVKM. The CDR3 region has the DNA TGTGCCAGCAGTTTATTTGGGCAGGTTAGCAATCAGCCCCAGCATTTT. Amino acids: CASSLFGQVSNQPQHF.

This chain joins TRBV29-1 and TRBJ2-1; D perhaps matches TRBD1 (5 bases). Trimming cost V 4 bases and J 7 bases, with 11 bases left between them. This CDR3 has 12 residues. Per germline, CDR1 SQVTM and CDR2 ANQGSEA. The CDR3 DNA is TGCAGCGTTGTTCAGGGATGGAATGAGCAGTTCTTC. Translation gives CSVVQGWNEQFF.

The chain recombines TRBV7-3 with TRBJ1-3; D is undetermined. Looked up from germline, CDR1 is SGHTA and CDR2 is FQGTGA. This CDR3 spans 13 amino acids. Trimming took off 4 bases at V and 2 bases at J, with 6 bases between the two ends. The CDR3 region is CASSSSAGNTIYF. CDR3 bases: TGTGCCAGCAGCTCGTCGGCTGGAAACACCATATATTTT.

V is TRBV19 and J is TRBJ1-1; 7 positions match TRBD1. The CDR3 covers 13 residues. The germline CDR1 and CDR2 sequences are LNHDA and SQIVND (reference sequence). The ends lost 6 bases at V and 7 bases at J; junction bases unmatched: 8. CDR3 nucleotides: TGTGCCAGTAGGGGACAGTACGCGGTTGAAGCTTTCTTT. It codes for CASRGQYAVEAFF.

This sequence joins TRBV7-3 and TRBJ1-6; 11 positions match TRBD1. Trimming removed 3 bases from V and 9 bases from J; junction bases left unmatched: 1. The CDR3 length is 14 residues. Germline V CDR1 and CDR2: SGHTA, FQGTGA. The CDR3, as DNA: TGTGCCAGCAGCTTGGGGACAGGGGGTTCACCCCTCCACTTT. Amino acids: CASSLGTGGSPLHF.

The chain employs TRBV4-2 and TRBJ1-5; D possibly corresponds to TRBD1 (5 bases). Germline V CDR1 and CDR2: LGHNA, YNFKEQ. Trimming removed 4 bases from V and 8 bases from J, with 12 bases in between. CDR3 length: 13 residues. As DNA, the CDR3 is TGTGCCAGCAGCCGGGACCCCGGGGAGCCCCAGCATTTT. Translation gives CASSRDPGEPQHF.

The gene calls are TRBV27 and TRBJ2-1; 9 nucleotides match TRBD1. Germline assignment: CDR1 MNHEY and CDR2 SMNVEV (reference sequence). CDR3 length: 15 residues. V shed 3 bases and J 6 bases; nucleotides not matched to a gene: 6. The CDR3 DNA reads TGTGCCAGCAGTTTCCGGGACAGGGAAGGCAATGAGCAGTTCTTC. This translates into CASSFRDREGNEQFF.